This T cell receptor (beta chain) was sequenced for a study of PD-L1 blockade in urothelial cancer. This clone was recorded at least ten times. Assay used: immunoSEQ multiplex PCR; TCRdb lists only in-frame clones, some missing. The repertoire holds 72,000 or so clones, with about nine tenths as singletons. Trimming removed 1 base from V and 6 bases from J, with 28 bases in between. The germline V gene encodes CDR1 MDHEN and CDR2 SYDVKM. The CDR3 length is 20 residues. As for time point: peripheral blood 6 weeks after treatment start. Patients were living with locally advanced or metastatic urothelial carcinoma.

Sequences were derived from PBMCs, sampled around atezolizumab (anti-PD-L1) treatment. This receptor was taken from a man in his sixties with urothelial cancer. The chain has TRBV28 and TRBJ2-1, with TRBD2 as a possible D gene (5 bases). The CDR3 sequence: CASSLSRRASRHGYGNEQFF. Written as DNA, the CDR3 is TGTGCCAGCAGTTTATCCCGGCGGGCGTCACGGCACGGGTACGGCAATGAGCAGTTCTTC.